The entry below gives a single TCR beta chain sequence along with its context. Its specificity is unknown. The data originate from a study of T cell responses to AZD1222 COVID-19 vaccine. Whole-study results and caveats: The donors showed a predominance of white British ancestry and of females, with possible underestimation of clonal diversity. Nearly half of spike-specific TCRs reportedly target variant regions that are unmutated in the B.1.351 and B.1.1.7 variants. Seropositivity was recorded at baseline in only a handful of AZD1222 recipients.

The repertoire was sequenced with immunoSEQ multiplex PCR; TCRdb's copy has only in-frame clones and lacks some. The sample holds under 150,000 clones, about 81% seen once. The germline V gene encodes CDR1 SGHRS and CDR2 YFSETQ. CDR3 size: 13 residues. The V gene lost 0 bases and the J gene lost 5 bases, with 6 bases spanning the gap. The chain couples TRBV5-1 to TRBJ1-5; D gene ambiguous. The TCR comes from an adult in good health. Sequenced here: peripheral blood, sampled on day 0 of MenACWY control vaccination. CDR3 bases: TGCGCCAGCAGCTTGGGGTTTGATCAGCCCCAGCATTTT. It translates to CASSLGFDQPQHF.